This entry lists 23 T cell receptor beta chains sequenced from one sample in a study of tissue T cells after allogeneic stem cell transplantation. Time point of the sample: mouse harvest day 7 after allogeneic transplant. Each mouse received 10^7 T-cell-depleted marrow cells plus 10^6 splenic CD5+ T cells by tail vein. Assay used: immunoSEQ multiplex PCR; TCRdb lists only in-frame clones, some missing. Altogether about 6,900 clones are present, around 50% being singletons, with the ten largest covering 3.8%. Sequenced sample: gut tissue. All receptors come from a female BALB/c mouse given C57BL/6 T cells with graft-versus-host disease after an allogeneic hematopoietic cell transplant.

Points on this clone: Gene names are mouse gene names. Coverage ceases 1 residue before the CDR3 finishes, and the germline J gene fills in the end. V usage is TRBV23 and J usage is TRBJ1-1; whether TRBD1, the table's D call, matches the DNA was not checked. The CDR3 contains 16 residues. Germline assignment: CDR1 KGHTA and CDR2 FQNQQP. The covered CDR3 bases are TGCTCCAGCAGTCAATTGAGAGGGGGCTCGAACACAGAAGTCTTC. This encodes CSSSQLRGGSNTEVF. The entire CDR3 reads CSSSQLRGGSNTEVFF.

This clone has only a few counts. Gene names are mouse gene names. The read is 1 residue too short to cover the CDR3 end, so that end is filled in from the germline J gene. Other DNA sequences of this sample code for an identical CDR3. This chain joins TRBV26 and TRBJ1-4; D gene uncertain. Trimming shortened V by 4 bases and J by 0 bases, and 6 bases separated the two germline ends. Germline-derived CDR1 and CDR2 are KGHPV and FQNQEV (reference sequence). This CDR3 region has 14 residues. The CDR3 sequence is CASSPGVSNERLFF. CDR3 DNA (partial): TGTGCCAGCAGTCCCGGGGTTTCCAACGAAAGATTATTT. Supplemented by reference TRBV26 and TRBJ1-4, the full variable domain reads NSKVIQTPRYLVKGQGQKAKMRCIPEKGHPVVFWYQQNKNNEFKFLINFQNQEVLQQIDMTEKRFSAECPSNSPCSLEIQSSEAGDSALYLCASSPGVSNERLFFGHGTKLSVL.

Notes on this clone: Genes and germline come from the mouse. The observed sequence ends 1 residue before the CDR3 terminus, with the missing tail filled in from the germline J gene. The chain carries TRBV26 and TRBJ2-5; 9 bases agree with TRBD2. Trimming took 2 bases from V and 4 from J; bases not matched to a gene: 1. The CDR3 totals 14 residues. Germline values: CDR1 KGHPV, CDR2 FQNQEV (reference sequence). The CDR3 spells CASSLGTGKDTQYF. The sequenced CDR3 bases are TGTGCCAGCAGTCTGGGGACTGGGAAAGACACCCAGTAC. The full variable domain, in which reference TRBV26 and TRBJ2-5 provide the parts outside the CDR3, is NSKVIQTPRYLVKGQGQKAKMRCIPEKGHPVVFWYQQNKNNEFKFLINFQNQEVLQQIDMTEKRFSAECPSNSPCSLEIQSSEAGDSALYLCASSLGTGKDTQYFGPGTRLLVL.

Concerning this clone itself: Here the gene names and germline are mouse. The read stops 1 residue short of the end of the CDR3; the missing end is completed from the germline J gene. This same CDR3 is encoded by further DNA sequences in the sample. The rearrangement links TRBV26 to TRBJ1-5; D uncertain. CDR1 is KGHPV and CDR2 is FQNQEV in the germline V gene (reference sequence). The ends were cut back, 4 bases at V and 1 base at J, with 2 bases in the middle. The CDR3 runs 12 residues. The CDR3 DNA, read in part, is TGTGCCAGCAGTCGGAACAACCAGGCTCCGCTT. It codes for CASSRNNQAPL. The full CDR3 protein is CASSRNNQAPLF.

A remark on this clone: The gene symbols are mouse symbols. The CDR3 end lies 1 residue beyond the end of the read and is filled in from the germline J gene. J is TRBJ1-3 and V is TRBV3; tentatively, D is TRBD1 (6 bases). Germline CDR1 and CDR2: SNHLY and FYNGKV (reference sequence). The CDR3 contains 14 residues. Deletions cut 5 bases from V and 7 bases from J, with 15 bases between. CDR3 DNA (partial): TGTGCCAGCAGCGTCCGACAGGCCGGGAATACGCTCTAT. Translating gives CASSVRQAGNTLY. The full CDR3 protein reads CASSVRQAGNTLYF.

The sample holds one count of this clone. Mouse germline and gene names are used. The read ends 1 residue before the CDR3 terminus; that terminus is restored from the germline J gene. The genes are TRBV31 and TRBJ1-1; 10 bases line up with TRBD1. CDR3 size: 14 residues. J was trimmed by 3 bases and V by 3 bases; bases with no gene match: 4. Germline CDR1 and CDR2: GKSSPN and SITVG. This CDR3 is CAWSWGTGDTEVFF. Partial CDR3 DNA: TGTGCCTGGAGCTGGGGGACAGGGGACACAGAAGTCTTC. Together with reference TRBV31 and TRBJ1-1, the CDR3 gives the full variable domain: AQTIHQWPVAEIKAVGSPLSLGCTIKGKSSPNLYWYWQATGGTLQQLFYSITVGQVESVVQLNLSASRPKDDQFILSTEKLLLSHSGFYLCAWSWGTGDTEVFFGKGTRLTVV.

Notes on this clone: The germline and genes are mouse ones. The read gets to within 1 residue of the CDR3 end, and the germline J gene fills in the rest. The chain uses TRBV26 and TRBJ1-3; D not resolved. This CDR3 has 14 residues. Germline-derived CDR1 and CDR2 are KGHPV and FQNQEV (reference sequence). With 2 bases removed from V and 0 bases from J, the gap between germline ends came to 5 bases. The sequenced CDR3 bases are TGTGCCAGCAGTCTGACAGTTTCTGGAAATACGCTCTAT. Amino acid sequence: CASSLTVSGNTLY. The complete CDR3 protein is CASSLTVSGNTLYF.

To note about this clone: Genes here carry mouse names. The read comes to an end 1 residue before the CDR3 does, leaving the germline J gene to fill in the end. The gene calls are TRBV23 and TRBJ2-2; TRBD2, the table's D call, was not compared with the DNA. The CDR3 contains 16 residues. Germline V gene sequence: CDR1 KGHTA, CDR2 FQNQQP. The CDR3 region is CSSSDWGGSNTGQLYF. The sequenced CDR3 bases are TGCTCCAGCAGCGACTGGGGGGGCTCAAACACCGGGCAGCTCTAC. The full variable domain, with the rest looked up from reference TRBV23 and TRBJ2-2, is DAAVTQKPRYLIKMKGQEAEMKCIPEKGHTAVFWYQQKQSKELKFLIYFQNQQPLDQIDMVKERFSAVCPSSSLCSLGIRTCEAEDSALYLCSSSDWGGSNTGQLYFGEGSKLTVL.

Remarks on this clone: Gene names refer to mouse genes. The read is 1 residue too short to cover the CDR3 end, so that end is filled in from the germline J gene. The chain has TRBV26 and TRBJ1-2; tentative D call: TRBD1 (5 bases). Germline V lookup: CDR1 KGHPV, CDR2 FQNQEV (reference sequence). Trimming took 4 bases from V and 1 from J, leaving 7 bases between them. CDR3 length: 13 residues. Incomplete CDR3 DNA: TGTGCCAGCAGTCAGGGGAAAAACTCCGACTACACC. This translates into CASSQGKNSDYT. The complete CDR3 protein is CASSQGKNSDYTF.

This clone has only a few counts. The gene names given are mouse names. The sequence runs out 1 residue before the end of the CDR3; the remainder is reconstructed from the germline J gene. The chain uses TRBV17 and TRBJ2-7; TRBD2 matches at 8 bases. Unmatched junction bases numbered 3, after V lost 2 bases and J lost 0 bases. Germline V lookup: CDR1 MNHDT, CDR2 YYDKIL. CDR3 length equals 15 residues. CDR3 sequence: CASSRRTGSSYEQYF. The CDR3 DNA, read in part, is TGTGCTAGCAGTAGACGGACTGGGAGCTCCTATGAACAGTAC.

As for this clone: Gene names are mouse gene names. The read terminates 1 residue ahead of where the CDR3 ends, so the germline J gene completes it. The chain combines TRBV1 with TRBJ1-6; TRBD1 agrees at 7 bases. TRBJ1-6 is sorted into the ORF group, with uncertain function. The V gene's germline CDR1 is NSQYPW and CDR2 LRSPGD (reference sequence). The CDR3 spans 15 residues. The trim removed 0 bases at V and 7 bases at J, leaving 3 bases unmatched. The sequenced CDR3 bases are TGCACCTGCAGTGCAGATGAGGGGGCGAATTCGCCCCTCTAC. It yields the protein CTCSADEGANSPLY. In full, the CDR3 is CTCSADEGANSPLYF.

This clone was found a few times. These gene names are mouse names. Incomplete CDR3 DNA: TGTGCCAGCGGTGCGGACAGTTCTGGAAATACGCTCTAT. This codes for CASGADSSGNTLY. The whole CDR3 protein reads CASGADSSGNTLYF. The V call is TRBV13-2, the J call TRBJ1-3, with D possibly being TRBD1 (6 bases). The CDR3 extends 1 residue past the end of the read, so its final part is completed from the germline J gene. Germline assignment: CDR1 NNHNN and CDR2 SYGAGS (reference sequence). The CDR3 is 14 amino acids. Deletions cut 3 bases from V and 0 bases from J, with 7 bases between.

Note on this clone: Gene names and germline refer to mouse. The read ends 1 residue early relative to the CDR3; the germline J gene fills the gap. The chain joins TRBV26 to TRBJ2-4; D is ambiguous. Germline assignment: CDR1 KGHPV and CDR2 FQNQEV (reference sequence). The CDR3 consists of 13 residues. The V end lost 1 base, the J end lost 2 bases, and 4 bases lay between the germline ends. The sequenced part of the CDR3 DNA is TGTGCCAGCAGTCTGTGGGATCAAAACACCTTGTAC. This encodes CASSLWDQNTLY. The whole CDR3 sequence reads CASSLWDQNTLYF.

On this clone: Gene names denote mouse genes. The read ends 1 residue early relative to the CDR3; the germline J gene fills the gap. This chain joins TRBV20 and TRBJ1-6; TRBD1 is a possible D gene (5 bases). Being an ORF, TRBJ1-6 has a function that is uncertain. Germline values: CDR1 GFQATS, CDR2 STVNSAI. The ends were cut back, 1 base at V and 7 bases at J, with 11 bases in the middle. There are 14 residues in the CDR3. The CDR3 loop is CGARAPGRNSPLYF. The DNA read from the CDR3 is TGTGGTGCTAGGGCTCCAGGGAGAAATTCGCCCCTCTAC.

This clone turned up a few times. Gene names are mouse gene names. The read halts 1 residue ahead of the CDR3 end, with the missing end drawn from the germline J gene. The chain joins TRBV13-3 to TRBJ1-1; D is perhaps TRBD1 (6 bases). The CDR3 length is 14 residues. Per the germline V gene, CDR1 is NNHDY and CDR2 is SYVADS. V was cut by 4 bases and J by 0 bases, with 10 bases left in between. The part of the CDR3 DNA that was read is TGTGCCAGCAGTCATCAGGGGACAAACACAGAAGTCTTC. Protein product: CASSHQGTNTEVF. In full, the CDR3 is CASSHQGTNTEVFF.

In its sample, this clone was seen a few times. Gene names and germline match the mouse. The sequence runs out 1 residue before the end of the CDR3; the remainder is reconstructed from the germline J gene. This chain joins TRBV26 and TRBJ1-1, with D possibly being TRBD1 (5 bases). The CDR3 is 14 amino acids. V lost 4 bases, J lost 0 bases, and 9 bases lay in between. Germline V gene sequence: CDR1 KGHPV, CDR2 FQNQEV (reference sequence). CDR3 region: CASSPTTANTEVFF. The DNA read from the CDR3 is TGTGCCAGCAGTCCGACGACAGCAAACACAGAAGTCTTC. The whole variable domain, filled in from reference TRBV26 and TRBJ1-1, reads NSKVIQTPRYLVKGQGQKAKMRCIPEKGHPVVFWYQQNKNNEFKFLINFQNQEVLQQIDMTEKRFSAECPSNSPCSLEIQSSEAGDSALYLCASSPTTANTEVFFGKGTRLTVV.

In regard to this clone: The listed genes are named as in mouse. The read halts 1 residue ahead of the CDR3 end, with the missing end drawn from the germline J gene. Other DNA sequences from this sample encode an identical CDR3 as well. The V call is TRBV23, the J call TRBJ2-3. This CDR3 region has 16 residues. Germline CDR1 KGHTA, CDR2 FQNQQP. CDR3 DNA (partial): TGCTCCAGCAGTCAATCAGGGGGGTCTAGTGCAGAAACGCTGTAT. This translates into CSSSQSGGSSAETLY. The CDR3 in its entirety is CSSSQSGGSSAETLYF. Drawing the rest from reference TRBV23 and TRBJ2-3, the complete variable domain is DAAVTQKPRYLIKMKGQEAEMKCIPEKGHTAVFWYQQKQSKELKFLIYFQNQQPLDQIDMVKERFSAVCPSSSLCSLGIRTCEAEDSALYLCSSSQSGGSSAETLYFGSGTRLTVL.

Concerning this clone: The gene names given are mouse names. Read coverage stops 1 residue before the CDR3 terminus; the germline J gene supplies the remainder. J is TRBJ1-3 and V is TRBV12-2, with D possibly TRBD1 on 5 matching bases. Germline CDR1 and CDR2: SGHLS and HYDKME. Trimming pared 2 bases from V and 4 bases from J, leaving 11 bases between. CDR3 size: 14 residues. The CDR3 loop is CASSRQHDGNTLYF. The part of the CDR3 DNA that was read is TGTGCCAGCTCTCGACAGCATGACGGAAATACGCTCTAT.

Note on this clone: Any gene name here is a mouse gene name. The read ends 1 residue before the CDR3 terminus; that terminus is restored from the germline J gene. The chain recombines TRBV13-1 with TRBJ1-5; D is possibly TRBD1 (5 bases). This CDR3 is 13 amino acids long. The germline gives CDR1 NSHNY, CDR2 SYGAGN. V was trimmed by 7 bases and J by 1 base, leaving 9 bases between them. The CDR3 spells CASRDGNNQAPLF. Partial CDR3 DNA: TGTGCCAGCCGGGACGGGAACAACCAGGCTCCGCTT.

Turning to this clone: The genes and germline here are from mouse. Coverage ceases 1 residue before the CDR3 finishes, and the germline J gene fills in the end. V is TRBV26 and J is TRBJ1-6; TRBD1 agrees at 9 bases. Being an ORF, TRBJ1-6 has a function that is uncertain. The CDR3 extends over 15 amino acids. Per germline, CDR1 KGHPV and CDR2 FQNQEV (reference sequence). The junction had 4 bases not matched to a gene; V was cut back by 3 bases and J by 7 bases. The CDR3 DNA, read in part, is TGTGCCAGCAGTCTCCGGGACAGGGCCAATTCGCCCCTCTAC. Its protein is CASSLRDRANSPLY. The entire CDR3 is CASSLRDRANSPLYF.

Comments on this clone: The gene names here belong to mouse. The missing CDR3 end, 1 residue past where the read stops, is filled in from the germline J gene. The same CDR3 also results from other DNA sequences found in this sample. The V gene is TRBV26, the J gene TRBJ1-6, with D possibly TRBD1 on 6 matching bases. TRBJ1-6 is noted as an ORF with a role that remains uncertain. This CDR3 spans 14 amino acids. The germline V and J ends were trimmed by 2 bases and 4 bases, with 6 bases remaining between them. Per the germline V gene, CDR1 is KGHPV and CDR2 is FQNQEV (reference sequence). Partial CDR3 DNA: TGTGCCAGCAGTCTGACAGGGTATAATTCGCCCCTCTAC. Translated, it gives CASSLTGYNSPLY. The entire CDR3 protein reads CASSLTGYNSPLYF.

This clone has only a few counts. The gene names given are mouse names. The read gets to within 1 residue of the CDR3 end, and the germline J gene fills in the rest. The V gene is TRBV12-1, the J gene TRBJ1-2, with D unclear. Trimming took 0 bases from V and 0 from J, leaving 4 bases between them. The CDR3 contains 13 residues. Germline-derived CDR1 and CDR2 are SGHSN and HYEKVE. CDR3 region: CASSLGPNSDYTF. The sequenced CDR3 bases are TGTGCCAGCTCTCTCGGACCAAACTCCGACTACACC.

Note on this clone: Gene names are the mouse ones. The read ends 1 residue early relative to the CDR3; the germline J gene fills the gap. The V and J genes are TRBV12-2 and TRBJ1-4; 10 bases line up with TRBD1. Per the germline V gene, CDR1 is SGHLS and CDR2 is HYDKME. The CDR3 covers 15 residues. V shed 0 bases, J shed 5 bases, and the junction held 2 bases outside the gene matches. The CDR3 bases that were read are TGTGCCAGCTCTCTCGAGGACAGGGGGAACGAAAGATTATTT. Amino acid sequence: CASSLEDRGNERLF. The full CDR3 protein reads CASSLEDRGNERLFF.